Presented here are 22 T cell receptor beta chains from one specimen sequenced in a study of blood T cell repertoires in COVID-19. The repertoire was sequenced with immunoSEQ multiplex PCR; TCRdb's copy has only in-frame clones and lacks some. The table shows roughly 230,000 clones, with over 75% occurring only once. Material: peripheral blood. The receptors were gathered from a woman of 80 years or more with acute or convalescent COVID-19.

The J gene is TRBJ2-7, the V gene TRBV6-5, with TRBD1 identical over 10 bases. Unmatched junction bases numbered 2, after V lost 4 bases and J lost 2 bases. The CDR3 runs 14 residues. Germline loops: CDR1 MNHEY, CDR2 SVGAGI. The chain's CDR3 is CASSWGQGPYEQYF. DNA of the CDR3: TGTGCCAGCAGTTGGGGACAGGGGCCCTACGAGCAGTACTTC.

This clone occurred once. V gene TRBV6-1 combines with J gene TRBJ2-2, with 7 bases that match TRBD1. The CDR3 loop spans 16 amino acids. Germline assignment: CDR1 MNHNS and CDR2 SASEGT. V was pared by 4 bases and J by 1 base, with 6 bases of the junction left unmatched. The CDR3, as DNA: TGTGCCAGCAGTGGGCCGACAGGGCGGAACACCGGGGAGCTGTTTTTT. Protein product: CASSGPTGRNTGELFF.

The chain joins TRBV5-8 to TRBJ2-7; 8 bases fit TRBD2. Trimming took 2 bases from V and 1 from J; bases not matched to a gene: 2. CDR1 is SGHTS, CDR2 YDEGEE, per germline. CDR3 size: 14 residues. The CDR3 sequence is CASSFGRGSYEQYF. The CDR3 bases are TGTGCCAGCAGCTTCGGGAGGGGTTCCTACGAGCAGTACTTC.

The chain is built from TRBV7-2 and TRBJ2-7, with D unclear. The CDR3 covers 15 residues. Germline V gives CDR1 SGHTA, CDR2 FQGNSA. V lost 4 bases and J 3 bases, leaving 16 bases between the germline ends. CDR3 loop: CASSSPSGSGYEQYF. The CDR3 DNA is TGTGCCAGCAGCTCCCCATCGGGTTCCGGCTACGAGCAGTACTTC.

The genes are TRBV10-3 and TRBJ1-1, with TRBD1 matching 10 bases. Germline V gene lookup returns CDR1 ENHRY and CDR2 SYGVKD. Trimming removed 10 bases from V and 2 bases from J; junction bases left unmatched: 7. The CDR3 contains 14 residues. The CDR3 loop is CATRWDRGNTEAFF. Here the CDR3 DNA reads TGTGCCACGCGTTGGGACAGGGGCAACACTGAAGCTTTCTTT.

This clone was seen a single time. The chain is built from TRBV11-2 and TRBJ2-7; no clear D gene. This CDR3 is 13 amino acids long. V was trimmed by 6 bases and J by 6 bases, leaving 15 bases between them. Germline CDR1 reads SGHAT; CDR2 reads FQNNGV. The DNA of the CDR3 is TGTGCCAGCAGTAATGGCCTGGGCCCCGAGCAGTACTTC. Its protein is CASSNGLGPEQYF.

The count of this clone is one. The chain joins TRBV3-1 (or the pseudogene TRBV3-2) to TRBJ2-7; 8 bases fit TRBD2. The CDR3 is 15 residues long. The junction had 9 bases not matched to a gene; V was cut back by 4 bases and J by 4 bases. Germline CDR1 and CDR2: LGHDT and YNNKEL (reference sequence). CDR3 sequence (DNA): TGTGCCAGCAGCCCATTTGCGGGGGGCGGGTACGAGCAGTACTTC. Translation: CASSPFAGGGYEQYF.

The DNA of the CDR3 is TGCGCCAGCAGTTCTAGCGGGAGCTTCGATGAGCAGTTCTTC. As protein: CASSSSGSFDEQFF. The J gene is TRBJ2-1, the V gene TRBV10-2; TRBD2 agrees at 10 bases. V lost 5 bases, J lost 8 bases, and 6 bases stayed unmatched. Per the germline V gene, CDR1 is WSHSY and CDR2 is SAAADI. This CDR3 spans 14 amino acids.

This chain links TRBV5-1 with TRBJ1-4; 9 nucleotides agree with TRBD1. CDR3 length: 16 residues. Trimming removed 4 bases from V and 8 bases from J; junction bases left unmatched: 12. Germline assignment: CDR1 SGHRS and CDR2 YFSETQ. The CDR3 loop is CASSPQLATGGEKLFF. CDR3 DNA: TGCGCCAGCAGCCCGCAACTAGCGACAGGGGGAGAAAAACTGTTTTTT.

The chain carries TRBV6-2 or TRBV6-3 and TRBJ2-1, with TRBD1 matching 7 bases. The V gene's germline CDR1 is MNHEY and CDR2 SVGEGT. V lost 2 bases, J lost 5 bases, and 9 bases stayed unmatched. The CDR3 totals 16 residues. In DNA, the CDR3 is TGTGCCAGCAGTTACAGGGGGCGGACAGGAAACAATGAGCAGTTCTTC. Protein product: CASSYRGRTGNNEQFF.

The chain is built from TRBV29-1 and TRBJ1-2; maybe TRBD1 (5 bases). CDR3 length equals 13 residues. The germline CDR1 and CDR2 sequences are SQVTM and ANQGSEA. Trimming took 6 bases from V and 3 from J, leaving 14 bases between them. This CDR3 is CSVGGMGDYGYTF. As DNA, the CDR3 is TGCAGCGTCGGGGGAATGGGCGACTATGGCTACACCTTC.

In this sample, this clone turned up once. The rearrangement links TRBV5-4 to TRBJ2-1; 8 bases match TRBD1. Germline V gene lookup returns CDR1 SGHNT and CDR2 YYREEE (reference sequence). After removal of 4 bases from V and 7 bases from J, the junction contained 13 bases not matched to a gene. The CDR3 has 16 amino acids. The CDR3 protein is CASSPWTGKSLNEQFF. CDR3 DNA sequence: TGTGCCAGCAGCCCCTGGACAGGGAAAAGTCTAAATGAGCAGTTCTTC.

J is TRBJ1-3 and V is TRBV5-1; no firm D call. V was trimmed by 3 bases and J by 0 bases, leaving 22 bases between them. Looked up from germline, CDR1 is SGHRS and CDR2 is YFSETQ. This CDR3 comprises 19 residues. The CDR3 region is CASSSTGFLIGDSGNTIYF. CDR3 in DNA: TGCGCCAGCAGCTCCACCGGGTTCCTAATCGGGGACTCTGGAAACACCATATATTTT.

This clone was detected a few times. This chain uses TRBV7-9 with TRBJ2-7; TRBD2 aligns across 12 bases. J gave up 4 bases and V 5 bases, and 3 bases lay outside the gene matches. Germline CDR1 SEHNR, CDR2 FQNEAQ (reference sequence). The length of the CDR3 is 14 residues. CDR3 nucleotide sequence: TGTGCCAGCAGCCCTAGCGGGAGGGTATACGAGCAGTACTTC. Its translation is CASSPSGRVYEQYF.

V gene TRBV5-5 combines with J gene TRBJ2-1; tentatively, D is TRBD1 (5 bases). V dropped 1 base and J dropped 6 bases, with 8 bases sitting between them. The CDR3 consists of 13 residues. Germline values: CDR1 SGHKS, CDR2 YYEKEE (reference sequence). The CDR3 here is CASSLFRVNEQFF. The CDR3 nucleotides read TGTGCCAGCAGCTTGTTCAGGGTCAATGAGCAGTTCTTC.

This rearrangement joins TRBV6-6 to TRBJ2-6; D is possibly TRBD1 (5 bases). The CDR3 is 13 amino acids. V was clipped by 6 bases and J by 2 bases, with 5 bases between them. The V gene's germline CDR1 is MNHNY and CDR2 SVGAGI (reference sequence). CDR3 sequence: CASRGPGANVLTF. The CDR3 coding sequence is TGTGCCAGCAGGGGGCCTGGGGCCAACGTCCTGACTTTC.

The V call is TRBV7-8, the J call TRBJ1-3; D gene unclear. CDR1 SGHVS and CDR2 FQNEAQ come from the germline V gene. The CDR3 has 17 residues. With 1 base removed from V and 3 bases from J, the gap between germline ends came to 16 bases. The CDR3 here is CASSLESSVFFGNTIYF. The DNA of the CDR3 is TGTGCCAGCAGCTTAGAGTCGTCAGTTTTCTTTGGAAACACCATATATTTT.

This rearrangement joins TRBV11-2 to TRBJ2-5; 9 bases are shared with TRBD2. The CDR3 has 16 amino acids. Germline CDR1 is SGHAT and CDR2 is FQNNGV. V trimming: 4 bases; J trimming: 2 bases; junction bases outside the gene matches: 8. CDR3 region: CASSSLAGGPQETQYF. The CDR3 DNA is TGTGCCAGCAGCTCTCTGGCGGGAGGGCCACAAGAGACCCAGTACTTC.

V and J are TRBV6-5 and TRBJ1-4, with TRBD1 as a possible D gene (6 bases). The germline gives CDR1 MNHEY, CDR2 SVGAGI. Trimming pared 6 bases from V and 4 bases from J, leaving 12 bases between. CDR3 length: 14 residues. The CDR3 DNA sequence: TGTGCCAGCAGACCTCAGGACAGTAATGAAAAACTGTTTTTT. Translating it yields CASRPQDSNEKLFF.

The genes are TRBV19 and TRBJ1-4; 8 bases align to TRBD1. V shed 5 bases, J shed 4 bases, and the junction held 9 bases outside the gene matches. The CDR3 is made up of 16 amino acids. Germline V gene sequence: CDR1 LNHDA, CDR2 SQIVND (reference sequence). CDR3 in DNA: TGTGCCAGTAGTGTAAAGAGGGACAGGAGTAATGAAAAACTGTTTTTT. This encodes CASSVKRDRSNEKLFF.

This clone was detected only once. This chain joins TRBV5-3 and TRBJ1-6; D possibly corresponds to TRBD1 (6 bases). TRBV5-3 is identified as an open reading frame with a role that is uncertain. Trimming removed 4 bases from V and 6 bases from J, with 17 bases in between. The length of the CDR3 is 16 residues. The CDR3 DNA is TGTGCCAGAAGCGGGAACAGGGCCACTATTAATTCACCCCTCCACTTT. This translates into CARSGNRATINSPLHF.

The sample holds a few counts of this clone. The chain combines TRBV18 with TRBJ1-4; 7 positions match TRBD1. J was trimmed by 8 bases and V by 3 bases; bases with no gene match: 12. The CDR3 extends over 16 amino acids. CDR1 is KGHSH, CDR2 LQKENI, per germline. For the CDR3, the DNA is TGTGCCAGCTCACCCTTCTCGACAGGGACTGGAGAAAAACTGTTTTTT. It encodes CASSPFSTGTGEKLFF.